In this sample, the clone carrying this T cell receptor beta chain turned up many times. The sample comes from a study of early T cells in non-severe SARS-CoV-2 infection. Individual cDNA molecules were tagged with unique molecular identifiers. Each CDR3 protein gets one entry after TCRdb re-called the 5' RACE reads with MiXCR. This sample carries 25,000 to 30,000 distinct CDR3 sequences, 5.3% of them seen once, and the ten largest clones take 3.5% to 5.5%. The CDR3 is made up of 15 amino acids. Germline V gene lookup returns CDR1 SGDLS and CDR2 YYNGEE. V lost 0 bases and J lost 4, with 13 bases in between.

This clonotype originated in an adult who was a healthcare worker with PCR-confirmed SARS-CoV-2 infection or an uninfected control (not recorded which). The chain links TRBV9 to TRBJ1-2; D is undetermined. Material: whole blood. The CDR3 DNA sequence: TGTGCCAGCAGCGTAGATGGAGGGAGGAGCTATGGCTACACCTTC. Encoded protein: CASSVDGGRSYGYTF.